This is a list of T cell receptor beta chains from one sample in a study of OX40 agonist ivuxolimab in advanced cancers. Clones were sequenced by immunoSEQ multiplex PCR, and TCRdb holds only the in-frame ones, with some missing. The data hold around 25,000 clones, with about 80% observed a single time. The specimen comprised CD4+ or CD8+ T cells sorted from blood, sampled in a trial of the OX40 agonist ivuxolimab. The receptor set was obtained from an adult with an advanced solid tumor such as melanoma, head and neck, liver or kidney cancer. CDR3s include the opening cysteine and the closing phenylalanine or tryptophan.

V,J,CDR3
TRBV28,TRBJ1-1,CASSNLLGSSAFF
TRBV5-1,TRBJ1-2,CASSLGRDRGSYGYTF
TRBV9,TRBJ1-6,CASSVAETVNSPLHF
TRBV5-1,TRBJ2-1,CASSGSPGGYNEQFF
TRBV6-5,TRBJ1-1,CASSYSQLNTEAFF
TRBV6-1,TRBJ1-5,CATRRGVNSNQPQHF
TRBV6-1,TRBJ1-5,CASSDSSNQPQHF
TRBV7-2,TRBJ1-2,CASSFDRGPLRIYGYTF
TRBV5-1,TRBJ2-5,CASSLAGTGEETQYF
TRBV28,TRBJ1-5,CASSFYSNQPQHF
TRBV30,TRBJ2-1,CAWSVGVPYNEQFF
TRBV12-5,TRBJ2-7,CASGLPPGLARYEQYF
TRBV19,TRBJ2-3,CASSISGGHRQPNSTDTQYF
TRBV18,TRBJ2-3,CASSPPVAGPESDTQYF
TRBV4-2,TRBJ2-7,CASSQDLIGGDYEQYF
TRBV2,TRBJ1-2,CASREDGNYGYTF
TRBV19,TRBJ1-2,CASSGGRLNYGYTF
TRBV11-2,TRBJ1-1,CASSLRAGNTEAFF
TRBV30,TRBJ2-6,CAWWRTGLSGANVLTF
TRBV28,TRBJ2-3,CAGQLSDF
TRBV7-3,TRBJ2-7,CASKYDRGPYEQYF
TRBV9,TRBJ1-3,CASSPYLGGRGSSSGNTIYF
TRBV19,TRBJ2-7,CASGTSGITYEQYF
TRBV10-3,TRBJ1-3,CAISRDPRGGSGNTIYF
TRBV30,TRBJ1-1,CAWGGRWNTEAFF
TRBV19,TRBJ2-7,CASSIGLADRTYEQYF
TRBV6-1,TRBJ2-7,CASSSGTGGFEQYF
TRBV19,TRBJ2-7,CASSTFDRPSYEQYF
TRBV11-2,TRBJ2-7,CASSLGGSYEQYF
TRBV6-5,TRBJ1-1,CASSYYRGQNTEAFF
TRBV9,TRBJ2-7,CASSVPIRKGRRAYEQYF
TRBV19,TRBJ2-7,CASSSLGTGLYEQYF
TRBV7-9,TRBJ1-1,CASSLNEGAIAFF
TRBV6-5,TRBJ2-7,CASSPQAGVYEQYF
TRBV27,TRBJ2-1,CASSVGLYNEQFF
TRBV4-3,TRBJ2-4,CASSLTIGPNIQYF
TRBV18,TRBJ2-5,CASSPPGQGETQYF
TRBV28,TRBJ1-4,CASSFQTAVNEKLFF
TRBV29-1,TRBJ2-5,CSVDLVGGWETQYF
TRBV7-6,TRBJ1-2,CASSLTSQGRDYGYTF
TRBV5-1,TRBJ1-2,CASSLEGSYGYTF
TRBV27,TRBJ1-6,CASSLEGAGLAGNSPLHF
TRBV7-9,TRBJ1-1,CASSLTTAAQEAFF
TRBV30,TRBJ2-5,CAWSTPRAEETQYF
TRBV18,TRBJ1-1,CASSPNEGSTEAFF
TRBV6-5,TRBJ2-1,CASFLGGSYNEQFF
TRBV30,TRBJ1-1,CAWGQGNTEAFF
TRBV7-2,TRBJ1-1,CASSRPITGVRDTEAFF
TRBV7-2,TRBJ1-3,CASSFPGQGGNTIYF
TRBV27,TRBJ2-7,CASSLTQGSYEQYF
TRBV30,TRBJ1-3,CAWSRLSGNTIYF
TRBV18,TRBJ1-2,CASSPGSGFGYGYTF
TRBV30,TRBJ2-3,CAWTKTSADTQYF
TRBV6-1,TRBJ2-5,CASSRQGVLETQYF